The clone carrying this T cell receptor (beta chain) was detected only a few times. The sample belongs to a study of human T cells and chemical hapten exposure. Study summary: Patch tests containing 0.01% DPC, applied to the upper back, were read at 6 days.

TCRdb ran MiXCR on the RACE reads and lists one entry per CDR3 protein. Of about 56,000 distinct CDR3 sequences listed, approximately 8.6% are singletons. V was shortened by 8 bases and J by 8 bases, with 18 bases between the two germline ends. The germline V gene has CDR1 SEHNR and CDR2 FQNEAQ (reference sequence). The length of the CDR3 is 13 residues. Stated time point: patch test 1, 2 weeks after DPC sensitization. This sample's treatment: therapeutic diphenylcyclopropenone sensitization with weekly scalp DPC. The chain employs TRBV7-9 and TRBJ1-1, with D possibly being TRBD1 (5 bases). The sample here was whole blood, taken in connection with sensitization to the hapten diphenylcyclopropenone (DPC). This TCR was recovered from a middle-aged woman with alopecia areata. Some clones in this sample may be carry-over from other donors' samples. CDR3 in DNA: TGTGCCAGCCGGGGGACTGCTCAATCGGAAGCTTTCTTT. This encodes CASRGTAQSEAFF. Supplemented by reference TRBV7-9 and TRBJ1-1, the full variable domain reads DTGVSQNPRHKITKRGQNVTFRCDPISEHNRLYWYRQTLGQGPEFLTYFQNEAQLEKSRLLSDRFSAERPKGSFSTLEIQRTEQGDSAMYLCASRGTAQSEAFFGQGTRLTVV.